The 19 T cell receptor beta chains below were found in one sample sequenced in a study of shared clonotypes between healthy human individuals. Assay: immunoSEQ multiplex PCR; the TCRdb copy retains only in-frame clones and omits some. This sample has roughly 1.4 million clones, with approximately 98.5% found just once. Input material: naive CD4+ T cells sorted from blood. Indicated subset: CD45RA+ positively selected. The receptor source for this set is a man aged 25 to 40 in good health.

V gene TRBV7-2 combines with J gene TRBJ1-2, with D possibly TRBD1 on 6 matching bases. Trimming took off 1 base at V and 3 bases at J, with 9 bases between the two ends. Looked up from germline, CDR1 is SGHTA and CDR2 is FQGNSA. This CDR3 is 14 amino acids long. CDR3 DNA: TGTGCCAGCAGCTTAGGAGGGGGTTACTATGGCTACACCTTC. Protein sequence: CASSLGGGYYGYTF. Full variable domain (outside the CDR3, taken from reference TRBV7-2 and TRBJ1-2): GAGVSQSPSNKVTEKGKDVELRCDPISGHTALYWYRQSLGQGLEFLIYFQGNSAPDKSGLPSDRFSAERTGGSVSTLTIQRTQQEDSAVYLCASSLGGGYYGYTFGSGTRLTVV.

This clone was seen just once. The J gene is TRBJ2-7, the V gene TRBV11-2, with 13 bases fitting TRBD2. This CDR3 is built from 18 residues. Per germline, CDR1 SGHAT and CDR2 FQNNGV. Unmatched junction bases numbered 9, after V lost 1 base and J lost 3 bases. The CDR3 is CASSLVVLAGGVYYEQYF. CDR3 sequence (DNA): TGTGCCAGCAGCTTAGTAGTACTAGCGGGAGGGGTTTACTACGAGCAGTACTTC.

The chain uses TRBV29-1 and TRBJ2-5; 10 bases align to TRBD2. The ends lost 6 bases at V and 2 bases at J; junction bases unmatched: 6. Germline loops: CDR1 SQVTM, CDR2 ANQGSEA. CDR3 length: 14 residues. CDR3: CSVDLAGAQETQYF. The CDR3 DNA reads TGCAGCGTGGATCTAGCGGGGGCACAAGAGACCCAGTACTTC.

The chain is built from TRBV6-1 and TRBJ2-1, with D maybe TRBD2 (6 bases). The CDR3 has 15 residues. Trimming cost V 2 bases and J 2 bases, with 10 bases left between them. Germline assignment: CDR1 MNHNS and CDR2 SASEGT. The CDR3 loop is CASSEPGVPYNEQFF. CDR3 in DNA: TGTGCCAGCAGTGAACCGGGAGTCCCCTACAATGAGCAGTTCTTC.

The chain links TRBV10-1 to TRBJ1-5; D remains ambiguous. The CDR3 is 12 amino acids. CDR1 WNHNN and CDR2 SYGVQD come from the germline V gene (reference sequence). V was pared by 3 bases and J by 9 bases, with 9 bases between. CDR3 sequence: CASSDSPGPQHF. The CDR3 DNA reads TGCGCCAGCAGTGACAGCCCGGGGCCCCAGCATTTT.

The chain links TRBV7-6 to TRBJ2-7; D is uncertain. The V end lost 1 base, the J end lost 3 bases, and 7 bases lay between the germline ends. The CDR3 totals 13 residues. Germline V gives CDR1 SGHVS, CDR2 FNYEAQ. The CDR3: CASSLGVNYEQYF. The CDR3 DNA sequence: TGTGCCAGCAGCTTAGGTGTCAACTACGAGCAGTACTTC.

This rearrangement joins TRBV25-1 to TRBJ2-1, with 11 bases fitting TRBD2. Trimming removed 6 bases from V and 10 bases from J; junction bases left unmatched: 17. Per the germline V gene, CDR1 is MGHDK and CDR2 is SYGVNS. The CDR3 contains 17 residues. The CDR3 DNA reads as TGTGCCAGCAGCGGGGGAATAGCGGGAGGGCTAAAATACGAGCAGTTCTTC. Protein: CASSGGIAGGLKYEQFF.

The chain uses TRBV15 and TRBJ1-1; no firm D call. This CDR3 region has 14 residues. Trimming removed 0 bases from V and 9 bases from J, with 14 bases in between. Germline V gene sequence: CDR1 LNHNV, CDR2 YYDKDF (reference sequence). The CDR3 sequence is CATSRDMGQAKAFF. CDR3 nucleotides: TGTGCCACCAGCAGAGATATGGGCCAGGCCAAAGCTTTCTTT.

The chain employs TRBV19 and TRBJ2-4; 12 bases line up with TRBD1. Germline V lookup: CDR1 LNHDA, CDR2 SQIVND (reference sequence). Losses at the gene ends were 9 bases for V and 5 bases for J; bases not matched to a gene: 5. The CDR3 contains 14 residues. The CDR3 spells CASQGQGAENIQYF. As DNA, the CDR3 is TGTGCCAGCCAGGGACAGGGGGCGGAAAACATTCAGTACTTC. The full variable domain, its missing parts supplied by reference TRBV19 and TRBJ2-4, is DGGITQSPKYLFRKEGQNVTLSCEQNLNHDAMYWYRQDPGQGLRLIYYSQIVNDFQKGDIAEGYSVSREKKESFPLTVTSAQKNPTAFYLCASQGQGAENIQYFGAGTRLSVL.

The rearrangement links TRBV18 to TRBJ2-5; possibly TRBD1 for D (5 bases). V gave up 0 bases and J gave up 2 bases, with 16 bases separating them. The CDR3 extends over 17 amino acids. CDR1 and CDR2 (germline): KGHSH, LQKENI. CDR3 in DNA: TGTGCCAGCTCACCACCATCAGGGCTGGGGCTTCAAGAGACCCAGTACTTC. Protein: CASSPPSGLGLQETQYF.

V and J are TRBV7-2 and TRBJ2-7, with TRBD2 identical over 8 bases. Germline V CDR1 and CDR2: SGHTA, FQGNSA. The CDR3 totals 14 residues. J lost 5 bases, V lost 5 bases, and 8 bases had no gene match. The CDR3 DNA sequence: TGTGCCAGCAGCCCACAGACTAGCGCTCACGAGCAGTACTTC. It codes for CASSPQTSAHEQYF.

This chain uses TRBV18 with TRBJ2-7, with a tentative D call TRBD2 (5 bases). CDR3 length: 14 residues. Per germline, CDR1 KGHSH and CDR2 LQKENI. V gave up 2 bases and J gave up 4 bases, with 12 bases separating them. Here the CDR3 reads CASSPLDSTYEQYF. Written as DNA, the CDR3 is TGTGCCAGCTCACCATTGGACTCAACTTACGAGCAGTACTTC. Full variable domain (outside the CDR3, taken from reference TRBV18 and TRBJ2-7): NAGVMQNPRHLVRRRGQEARLRCSPMKGHSHVYWYRQLPEEGLKFMVYLQKENIIDESGMPKERFSAEFPKEGPSILRIQQVVRGDSAAYFCASSPLDSTYEQYFGPGTRLTVT.

The CDR3 DNA sequence: TGTGCCAGCACTACCCGGCGGGGTAATGGCTACACCTTC. Translating it yields CASTTRRGNGYTF. The V and J genes are TRBV28 and TRBJ1-2; no clear D. The germline CDR1 and CDR2 sequences are MDHEN and SYDVKM. CDR3 length: 13 residues. The ends were cut back, 7 bases at V and 6 bases at J, with 15 bases in the middle.

The chain uses TRBV28 and TRBJ1-1, with 8 bases identical to TRBD1. V was clipped by 7 bases and J by 5 bases; unmatched bases: 15. CDR3 length: 16 residues. The germline gives CDR1 MDHEN, CDR2 SYDVKM. For the CDR3, the DNA is TGTGCCAGCAACTTAATTCAGGGGGCGCTAGGGACTGAAGCTTTCTTT. This gives the protein CASNLIQGALGTEAFF.

The chain carries TRBV7-9 and TRBJ2-7; possibly TRBD1 for D (5 bases). Germline-derived CDR1 and CDR2 are SEHNR and FQNEAQ (reference sequence). Trimming removed 7 bases from V and 2 bases from J, with 15 bases in between. The CDR3 extends over 14 amino acids. CDR3 in amino acids: CASTPTANPYEQYF. In DNA, the CDR3 is TGTGCCAGCACGCCGACAGCCAACCCCTACGAGCAGTACTTC.

The count of this clone is one. The genes are TRBV7-2 and TRBJ1-2, with unresolved D. CDR1 is SGHTA, CDR2 FQGNSA, per germline. CDR3 size: 14 residues. Trimming shortened V by 4 bases and J by 2 bases, and 11 bases separated the two germline ends. CDR3 DNA: TGTGCCAGCAGCTGGACCGGGGTGAACTATGGCTACACCTTC. Protein: CASSWTGVNYGYTF.

In its sample, this clone was seen once. This chain connects TRBV7-9 to TRBJ2-7; 10 bases agree with TRBD2. Looked up from germline, CDR1 is SEHNR and CDR2 is FQNEAQ (reference sequence). The CDR3 has 13 amino acids. The CDR3 region has the DNA TGTGGATGGGACGGGACTAGCGCCTACGAGCAGTACTTC. It specifies CGWDGTSAYEQYF.

The chain recombines TRBV10-3 with TRBJ1-5; TRBD1 might be the D (6 bases). The CDR3 runs to 15 residues. V lost 10 bases and J 6 bases, leaving 22 bases between the germline ends. Germline loops: CDR1 ENHRY, CDR2 SYGVKD. DNA of the CDR3: TGTGCCACCCTGTATGAGGGGGGACTCGGTCAGCCCCAGCATTTT. This encodes CATLYEGGLGQPQHF.

V gene TRBV27 combines with J gene TRBJ2-1; D is unclear. Trimming stripped 6 bases from V and 6 bases from J, with 12 bases between. This CDR3 is 13 amino acids long. Germline loops: CDR1 MNHEY, CDR2 SMNVEV (reference sequence). CDR3 sequence reads: CASRETLVNEQFF. CDR3 sequence (DNA): TGTGCCAGCAGGGAGACCTTGGTCAATGAGCAGTTCTTC.